Listed below are T cell receptor beta chains from one sample, sequenced in a study of cytomegalovirus exposure and HLA in healthy donors. Using immunoSEQ multiplex PCR, the repertoire was profiled, and TCRdb retains in-frame clones only, with some absent. In total, the table holds 35,000 to 45,000 clones. The sequencing sample was made of PBMCs. Every receptor here comes from a human donor in good health. Both conserved end residues are part of each CDR3. D genes are given only for firm matches.

cdr3_length	d_call	v_call	j_call	cdr3_nt	cdr3_aa
14	TRBD1	TRBV7-9	TRBJ1-5	TGTGCCAGCAGCGGGACAGGGACGTATCAGCCCCAGCATTTT	CASSGTGTYQPQHF
14	-	TRBV2	TRBJ1-5	TGTGCCAGCACCAAAGCTGGTGGCAATCAGCCCCAGCATTTT	CASTKAGGNQPQHF
14	-	TRBV5-1	TRBJ2-3	TGCGCCAGCAGCCCCACCCGAGTCACAGATACGCAGTATTTT	CASSPTRVTDTQYF
13	-	TRBV6-6	TRBJ1-5	TGTGCCAGCAGCAACCAGGGTCATCAGCCCCAGCATTTT	CASSNQGHQPQHF
13	-	TRBV10-3	TRBJ2-3	TGTGCCATCAGTGACGGTCGTCTGAACACGCAGTATTTT	CAISDGRLNTQYF
13	-	TRBV30	TRBJ2-5	TGTGCCTGGAGTTCCGTCGCCCGGGAGACCCAGTACTTC	CAWSSVARETQYF
13	-	TRBV7-8	TRBJ1-1	TGTGCCAGCAGGGTTACTGGGAACACTGAAGCTTTCTTT	CASRVTGNTEAFF
13	-	TRBV28	TRBJ2-1	TGTGCCAGCAGTTTGGAGTCCGACAATGAGCAGTTCTTC	CASSLESDNEQFF
14	TRBD1	TRBV27	TRBJ1-5	TGTGCCAGCAGTTCTGGACAGGCGGATCAGCCCCAGCATTTT	CASSSGQADQPQHF
14	-	TRBV5-4	TRBJ1-3	TGTGCCAGCAGCTTCGGGTCCGGTGGAAACACCATATATTTT	CASSFGSGGNTIYF
14	TRBD1	TRBV10-3	TRBJ1-1	TGTGCCATCAGTGAGGTGACAGGGACCACTGAAGCTTTCTTT	CAISEVTGTTEAFF
15	-	TRBV5-1	TRBJ1-6	TGCGCCAGCAGGGAGACAGATATTTATAATTCACCCCTCCACTTT	CASRETDIYNSPLHF
16	TRBD2	TRBV7-2	TRBJ2-3	TGTGCCAGCAGCCCCACCGGGACTAGCGGGGGAGATACGCAGTATTTT	CASSPTGTSGGDTQYF
13	-	TRBV28	TRBJ2-1	TGTGCCAGCAGTTTCCGCTCCTACAATGAGCAGTTCTTC	CASSFRSYNEQFF
14	TRBD1	TRBV15	TRBJ2-7	TGTGCCACCAGCAGAGGGGGACAGGTCTACGAGCAGTACTTC	CATSRGGQVYEQYF
13	TRBD1	TRBV19	TRBJ1-5	TGTGCCAGCCAATACAGGGGGTATCAGCCCCAGCATTTT	CASQYRGYQPQHF
15	-	TRBV25-1	TRBJ2-4	TGTGCCAGCAGCATCAGGGGGGACCCCAAAAACATTCAGTACTTC	CASSIRGDPKNIQYF
13	-	TRBV5-8	TRBJ1-2	TGTGCCAGCAGTCTCGGGACATTCTATGGCTACACCTTC	CASSLGTFYGYTF
13	-	TRBV18	TRBJ1-1	TGTGCCAGCTCCCTAGGGGGTGTCACTGAAGCTTTCTTT	CASSLGGVTEAFF
14	-	TRBV30	TRBJ1-2	TGTGCCTGGAGTGCTCGCTTCTCTGAGCCGGGCTACACCTTC	CAWSARFSEPGYTF
19	-	TRBV5-1	TRBJ2-7	TGCGCCAGCAGCTTGGGACACTTTAGGCCTGGTGCAAACTCCTACGAGCAGTACTTC	CASSLGHFRPGANSYEQYF
15	-	TRBV18	TRBJ1-5	TGTGCCAGCTCACCGGAGGTCTTAAGCAATCAGCCCCAGCATTTT	CASSPEVLSNQPQHF
19	TRBD2	TRBV27	TRBJ2-1	TGTGCCAGCAGTTCGATCGGTGGGGCGGCGGGGGGTCTGGCCTTTGGGCAGTTCTTC	CASSSIGGAAGGLAFGQFF
15	-	TRBV19	TRBJ1-5	TGTGCCAGTAGTCTCTGGACAGCCAGCAATCAGCCCCAGCATTTT	CASSLWTASNQPQHF
13	-	TRBV25-1	TRBJ1-1	TGTGCCAGCAGTGAATGGGGGGACACTGAAGCTTTCTTT	CASSEWGDTEAFF
14	TRBD1	TRBV18	TRBJ2-7	TGTGCCAGCTCACCACCCGCAGACAGGGGCGAGCAGTACTTC	CASSPPADRGEQYF
14	-	TRBV7-6	TRBJ2-7	TGTGCCAGCAGCGACTACGGCGGTAATTACGAGCAGTACTTC	CASSDYGGNYEQYF
15	-	TRBV4-2	TRBJ2-7	TGTGCCAGCAGCCAAGTAACGGGTCTCCTCTACGAGCAGTACTTC	CASSQVTGLLYEQYF
14	-	TRBV18	TRBJ1-1	TGTGCCAGCTCACCAATAACACGTAACACTGAAGCTTTCTTT	CASSPITRNTEAFF
15	-	TRBV5-6	TRBJ1-2	TGTGCCAGCAGCTTGGAGGGGCGACCTACCTATGGCTACACCTTC	CASSLEGRPTYGYTF
16	TRBD1	TRBV9	TRBJ1-4	TGTGCCAGCAGTCTAAATACAGGGGGAGAGGGTGAAAAACTGTTTTTT	CASSLNTGGEGEKLFF
15	-	TRBV2	TRBJ2-2	TGTGCCAGCGACGATAACAGGGAGTACACCGGGGAGCTGTTTTTT	CASDDNREYTGELFF
15	-	TRBV28	TRBJ1-1	TGTGTCAGCAGTTTAGCCCCGCAGGGCGGCACTGAAGCTTTCTTT	CVSSLAPQGGTEAFF
13	-	TRBV6-4	TRBJ2-2	TGTGCCAGCAGACTTACAGGCACCGGGGAGCTGTTTTTT	CASRLTGTGELFF
16	TRBD1	TRBV5-1	TRBJ2-2	TGCGCCAGCAGCTTAACACGGACAGGGGGGACCGGGGAGCTGTTTTTT	CASSLTRTGGTGELFF
14	TRBD1	TRBV25-1	TRBJ2-7	TGTGCCAGCAGTACCGGGACAGGGGGCTACGAGCAGTACTTC	CASSTGTGGYEQYF
18	TRBD1	TRBV5-8	TRBJ1-5	TGTGCCAGCAGCTTAGGCCAGGGGGCTGGTTTTAGCAATCAGCCCCAGCATTTT	CASSLGQGAGFSNQPQHF
12	-	TRBV10-3	TRBJ2-5	TGTGCCATCAGTGAGGAGGAGGAGACCCAGTACTTC	CAISEEEETQYF